The 22 T cell receptor beta chains reported below all come from one sample, sequenced in a study of OX40 agonist ivuxolimab in advanced cancers. Method: immunoSEQ multiplex PCR; TCRdb's copy keeps in-frame clones and lacks some. The repertoire holds roughly 67,000 clones, with 87% as singletons. The source material was CD4+ or CD8+ T cells sorted from blood, sampled in a trial of the OX40 agonist ivuxolimab. The receptor source for this set is an adult with an advanced solid tumor such as melanoma, head and neck, liver or kidney cancer.

The rearrangement joins TRBV4-3 to TRBJ1-2; D gene ambiguous. The CDR3 contains 16 residues. V shed 2 bases and J shed 4 bases, with 17 bases lying between them. The germline V gene has CDR1 LGHNA and CDR2 YSLEER. CDR3 sequence (DNA): TGCGCCAGCAGCCAATTCCGATCGGCGTCAGGCTATGGCTACACCTTC. It specifies CASSQFRSASGYGYTF.

The chain combines TRBV18 with TRBJ1-1; tentative D call: TRBD1 (6 bases). CDR1 and CDR2 (germline): KGHSH, LQKENI. Trimming left V 4 bases short and J 4 bases short, with 19 bases between. CDR3 length: 16 amino acids. The CDR3 region is CASSQSTGHMGTEAFF. Written as DNA, the CDR3 is TGTGCCAGCTCACAATCCACGGGACATATGGGCACTGAAGCTTTCTTT.

The chain has TRBV19 and TRBJ1-1; no clear D gene. The CDR3 has 13 residues. V was pared by 7 bases and J by 1 base, with 10 bases between. Germline V lookup: CDR1 LNHDA, CDR2 SQIVND (reference sequence). This CDR3 is CASTPAGNTEAFF. CDR3 DNA: TGTGCCAGTACTCCGGCGGGGAACACTGAAGCTTTCTTT.

The rearrangement links TRBV7-8 to TRBJ1-1; D is unresolved. This CDR3 spans 15 amino acids. The germline gives CDR1 SGHVS, CDR2 FQNEAQ. Trimming pared 2 bases from V and 11 bases from J, leaving 21 bases between. CDR3 in amino acids: CASSLSSGLPLGAFF. DNA for the CDR3: TGTGCCAGCAGCTTATCATCCGGGCTCCCTCTTGGGGCTTTCTTT.

The chain carries TRBV11-2 and TRBJ2-5; possible D gene TRBD1, 6 bases. Trimming removed 4 bases at V and 2 bases at J, with 11 bases between. The V gene's germline CDR1 is SGHAT and CDR2 FQNNGV. This CDR3 spans 14 amino acids. The CDR3 DNA sequence: TGTGCCAGCAGCTCGACAGGTGAACAAGAGACCCAGTACTTC. Translating it yields CASSSTGEQETQYF.

The chain is built from TRBV9 and TRBJ2-1, with 7 bases that match TRBD2. From germline, CDR1 is SGDLS and CDR2 YYNGEE. V lost 0 bases, J lost 8 bases, and 5 bases stayed unmatched. The CDR3 length is 14 residues. The CDR3 nucleotides are TGTGCCAGCAGCGTAGGTGGCGGGAGCGATGAGCAGTTCTTC. This gives the protein CASSVGGGSDEQFF.

The chain employs TRBV4-1 and TRBJ2-1; the match to TRBD2 covers 12 bases. V lost 2 bases to trimming and J lost 6 bases; unmatched junction nucleotides: 5. This CDR3 is built from 16 residues. The germline CDR1 and CDR2 sequences are MGHRA and YSYEKL. The CDR3 here is CASSQSSGRATNEQFF. The CDR3 DNA is TGCGCCAGCAGCCAATCTAGCGGGAGGGCCACCAATGAGCAGTTCTTC.

This clone is deemed medium-sized. V usage is TRBV6-1 and J usage is TRBJ2-2; TRBD2 aligns across 8 bases. CDR1 and CDR2 from the germline V gene are MNHNS and SASEGT. The CDR3 consists of 16 residues. V trimming: 4 bases; J trimming: 6 bases; junction bases outside the gene matches: 10. CDR3 loop: CASSGQAGDGAGELFF. In DNA form, the CDR3 reads TGTGCCAGCAGTGGACAAGCGGGAGACGGGGCCGGGGAGCTGTTTTTT.

The rearrangement joins TRBV7-8 to TRBJ2-6, with D uncertain. Trimming removed 6 bases at V and 1 base at J, with 7 bases between. Germline V gene data show CDR1 as SGHVS and CDR2 as FQNEAQ. This CDR3 region has 14 residues. This CDR3 reads CASSRVSGANVLTF. CDR3 nucleotide sequence: TGTGCCAGCAGTAGGGTTTCTGGGGCCAACGTCCTGACTTTC.

The genes are TRBV5-4 and TRBJ1-4; possible D gene TRBD1, 5 bases. V was trimmed by 4 bases and J by 0 bases, leaving 10 bases between them. This CDR3 is built from 15 residues. CDR1 and CDR2 (germline): SGHNT, YYREEE (reference sequence). CDR3 in amino acids: CASSPGRATNEKLFF. The CDR3 DNA reads as TGTGCCAGCAGCCCGGGACGGGCAACTAATGAAAAACTGTTTTTT.

This chain connects TRBV5-4 to TRBJ2-1, with 7 bases that match TRBD1. The trim removed 3 bases at V and 7 bases at J, leaving 13 bases unmatched. Germline V gene sequence: CDR1 SGHNT, CDR2 YYREEE (reference sequence). The CDR3 runs to 16 residues. CDR3 residues: CASSWGGVQGKNEQFF. DNA of the CDR3: TGTGCCAGCAGCTGGGGTGGTGTACAGGGGAAGAATGAGCAGTTCTTC.

The chain combines TRBV19 with TRBJ1-6; tentatively, D is TRBD1 (6 bases). Germline CDR1 reads LNHDA; CDR2 reads SQIVND (reference sequence). With 4 bases removed from V and 5 bases from J, the gap between germline ends came to 9 bases. CDR3 size: 14 residues. The CDR3 reads CASSTTGNNSPLHF. The CDR3 DNA is TGTGCCAGTAGTACAACAGGGAATAATTCACCCCTCCACTTT.

This chain links TRBV11-2 with TRBJ1-5, with 7 bases lining up with TRBD1. J lost 4 bases, V lost 1 base, and 4 bases had no gene match. The CDR3 totals 15 residues. Germline CDR1 reads SGHAT; CDR2 reads FQNNGV. CDR3 bases: TGTGCCAGCAGCTTAGTGACAGGGACTAATCAGCCCCAGCATTTT. Its protein product is CASSLVTGTNQPQHF.

This clone was recorded once. V and J are TRBV15 and TRBJ1-5; D gene uncertain. CDR1 is LNHNV, CDR2 YYDKDF, per germline (reference sequence). The length of the CDR3 is 11 residues. The V and J ends lost 9 bases and 0 bases respectively, with 3 bases between them. The CDR3 protein is CATGSNQPQHF. The CDR3 DNA reads TGTGCCACGGGTAGCAATCAGCCCCAGCATTTT. The whole variable domain, remainder taken from reference TRBV15 and TRBJ1-5, is DAMVIQNPRYQVTQFGKPVTLSCSQTLNHNVMYWYQQKSSQAPKLLFHYYDKDFNNEADTPDNFQSRRPNTSFCFLDIRSPGLGDTAMYLCATGSNQPQHFGDGTRLSIL.

This chain connects TRBV6-1 to TRBJ1-5, with D tentatively TRBD1 (5 bases). Trimming removed 3 bases from V and 3 bases from J, with 12 bases in between. This CDR3 region has 15 residues. In germline, CDR1 is MNHNS, CDR2 SASEGT. CDR3 sequence: CASSDVGGLNQPQHF. The CDR3 nucleotides read TGTGCCAGCAGTGATGTCGGGGGTCTCAATCAGCCCCAGCATTTT.

This chain uses TRBV11-1 with TRBJ2-7, with a tentative D call TRBD2 (6 bases). V was shortened by 5 bases and J by 0 bases, with 11 bases between the two germline ends. Looked up from germline, CDR1 is SGHAT and CDR2 is FQDESV (reference sequence). This CDR3 is built from 14 residues. The CDR3 is CASSKGLASYEQYF. CDR3 sequence (DNA): TGTGCCAGCAGCAAGGGACTGGCCTCCTACGAGCAGTACTTC.

The chain is built from TRBV9 and TRBJ1-3; 7 bases agree with TRBD1. Per the germline V gene, CDR1 is SGDLS and CDR2 is YYNGEE. The CDR3 is 14 amino acids. With 3 bases clipped from V and 4 bases from J, the junction kept 4 bases outside the gene matches. The CDR3 loop is CASSATGVGNTIYF. As DNA, the CDR3 is TGTGCCAGCAGCGCTACAGGGGTGGGAAACACCATATATTTT. The variable domain in full, with the rest retrieved from reference TRBV9 and TRBJ1-3, is DSGVTQTPKHLITATGQRVTLRCSPRSGDLSVYWYQQSLDQGLQFLIQYYNGEERAKGNILERFSAQQFPDLHSELNLSSLELGDSALYFCASSATGVGNTIYFGEGSWLTVV.

V gene TRBV7-3 combines with J gene TRBJ2-1; TRBD1 matches at 8 bases. The CDR3 has 13 residues. Germline assignment: CDR1 SGHTA and CDR2 FQGTGA. V trimming: 4 bases; J trimming: 6 bases; junction bases outside the gene matches: 2. This CDR3 reads CASSSQGVNEQFF. The CDR3 DNA is TGTGCCAGCAGCTCACAGGGGGTCAATGAGCAGTTCTTC.

The genes are TRBV7-3 and TRBJ2-3, with 8 bases that match TRBD2. Germline V CDR1 and CDR2: SGHTA, FQGTGA. The J segment lost 5 bases and the V segment lost 3 bases, leaving 7 bases of the junction unmatched. The CDR3 totals 15 residues. The CDR3 here is CASSFGGGRVDTQYF. The CDR3, as DNA: TGTGCCAGCAGCTTCGGGGGGGGCCGAGTAGATACGCAGTATTTT.

The rearrangement joins TRBV19 to TRBJ2-5, with 11 bases lining up with TRBD2. The CDR3 length is 16 residues. After removal of 4 bases from V and 2 bases from J, the junction contained 6 bases not matched to a gene. Germline V CDR1 and CDR2: LNHDA, SQIVND (reference sequence). CDR3 bases: TGTGCCAGTAGTAGGACGGGACTAGCGGTTCAAGAGACCCAGTACTTC. Its translation: CASSRTGLAVQETQYF.

V is TRBV11-3 and J is TRBJ2-7; TRBD1 agrees at 9 bases. CDR3 length equals 14 residues. Germline V gives CDR1 SGHNT, CDR2 YENEEA. J lost 6 bases, V lost 5 bases, and 8 bases had no gene match. The CDR3 DNA sequence: TGTGCCAGCAGCCCGAGGACAGGGGCGCCCGAGCAGTACTTC. Translated: CASSPRTGAPEQYF.

The chain links TRBV29-1 to TRBJ2-7; D is undetermined. This CDR3 contains 12 residues. Germline V gene lookup returns CDR1 SQVTM and CDR2 ANQGSEA. The ends were cut back, 1 base at V and 0 bases at J, with 4 bases in the middle. This CDR3 reads CSVEASSYEQYF. CDR3 nucleotides: TGCAGCGTTGAAGCTAGCTCCTACGAGCAGTACTTC.